The rows below give T cell receptor beta chains drawn from one sample of a study of T cell responses to AZD1222 COVID-19 vaccine. TCRdb keeps only in-frame clones here, not all; method: immunoSEQ multiplex PCR. The sample gives roughly 120,000 clones, approximately 85% of which show up once; about 1.6% is in the top ten. This specimen consisted of peripheral blood, obtained on day 0 of AZD1222 vaccination. These receptors were taken from an adult in good health. The CDR3 runs from the conserved cysteine through the conserved F or W. D genes are given only for firm matches. Clone size is stated in some rows and not others, as once, few, many or a class when expanded.

-	TRBJ1-4	TRBV18	-	CASSASRIVEKLFF	TGTGCCAGCTCAGCCAGCCGGATAGTTGAAAAACTGTTTTTT
few	TRBJ2-3	TRBV2	TRBD2	CASSANTQGLAGLDTQYF	TGTGCCAGCAGCGCAAACACTCAGGGACTAGCGGGACTAGATACGCAGTATTTT
-	TRBJ1-6	TRBV19	TRBD1	CASSSTGRNSPLHF	TGTGCCAGTAGTTCGACAGGGCGAAATTCACCCCTCCACTTT
-	TRBJ2-7	TRBV4-3	-	CASSQDSTAWTYEQYF	TGCGCCAGCAGCCAAGATTCGACAGCCTGGACCTACGAGCAGTACTTC
-	TRBJ2-2	TRBV9	TRBD2	CASSSTSGEGELFF	TGTGCCAGCAGCTCCACTAGCGGGGAAGGGGAGCTGTTTTTT
-	TRBJ2-1	TRBV9	TRBD2	CASSAHPGLAGVRYNEQFF	TGTGCCAGCAGCGCCCACCCGGGACTAGCGGGGGTCCGCTACAATGAGCAGTTCTTC
-	TRBJ1-2	TRBV24-1	-	CATSGMPQDGGYTF	TGTGCCACCAGTGGGATGCCTCAGGACGGAGGCTACACCTTC
-	TRBJ2-5	TRBV3-1/TRBV3-2	TRBD2	CASSRSGGPAETQYF	TGTGCCAGCAGCCGTAGCGGGGGGCCTGCGGAGACCCAGTACTTC
-	TRBJ2-4	TRBV19	TRBD1	CASRLVQGARGLQYF	TGTGCCAGTAGGTTGGTACAGGGGGCGCGAGGACTCCAGTACTTC
-	TRBJ1-4	TRBV7-8	-	CASSTIGGDEKLFF	TGTGCCAGCAGCACCATCGGGGGGGACGAAAAACTGTTTTTT
-	TRBJ1-1	TRBV24-1	TRBD1	CATTDTGANTEAFF	TGTGCCACCACCGATACAGGGGCAAACACTGAAGCTTTCTTT
-	TRBJ1-5	TRBV21-1	-	CASSLLGWNQPQHF	TGTGCCAGCAGCCTGCTCGGATGGAATCAGCCCCAGCATTTT
-	TRBJ2-7	TRBV23-1	-	CASGLGLGQYF	TGCGCCAGCGGCCTGGGCCTCGGGCAGTACTTC
-	TRBJ2-2	TRBV6-4	TRBD1	CASSGARTGNSGELFF	TGTGCCAGCAGTGGGGCTAGGACAGGGAATTCCGGGGAGCTGTTTTTT
once	TRBJ2-3	TRBV6-2/TRBV6-3	-	CASSYYTGANTDTQYF	TGTGCCAGCAGTTATTATACGGGAGCGAACACAGATACGCAGTATTTT